This T cell receptor beta chain was identified in a study of cytomegalovirus exposure and HLA in healthy donors. Both 60 Vbeta primers and 13 Jbeta primers went into the PCR. The data were produced by immunoSEQ multiplex PCR, yet TCRdb's version contains in-frame clones alone and is incomplete. The data show roughly 130,000 clones, approximately 81% seen once. About this clone itself: Antigen unknown.

From germline, CDR1 is SGHNT and CDR2 YYREEE (reference sequence). The CDR3 extends over 15 amino acids. V lost 4 bases and J lost 5; bases outside the gene matches: 9. Points from the study as a whole: TCR beta chains associated with HLA were, in a later analysis, more clonally expanded than equally common others. Among immune exposure information, only CMV serostatus was available.

This clonotype originated in a man in his late teens or twenties in good health and CMV-seronegative. The rearrangement joins TRBV5-4 to TRBJ2-5; TRBD1 matches 9 bases. The sequenced sample was PBMCs. Here the CDR3 reads CASSPPGQGSETQYF. The CDR3 DNA reads as TGTGCCAGCAGCCCTCCCGGACAGGGGAGCGAGACCCAGTACTTC.